What follows are 2 T cell receptor beta chains derived from one specimen sequenced in a study of T cell responses to AZD1222 COVID-19 vaccine. Using immunoSEQ multiplex PCR, the repertoire was profiled, and TCRdb retains in-frame clones only, with some absent. The data show about 170,000 clones, over 75% seen once. This material consisted of peripheral blood, taken on day 0 of AZD1222 vaccination. Receptor source: an adult in good health.

This rearrangement joins TRBV7-2 to TRBJ2-5; no clear D. Looked up from germline, CDR1 is SGHTA and CDR2 is FQGNSA. The CDR3 covers 13 residues. V lost 0 bases and J lost 5, with 7 bases in between. CDR3 sequence (DNA): TGTGCCAGCAGCTTAGCGCTGACTGAGACCCAGTACTTC. Its translation: CASSLALTETQYF.

The chain couples TRBV14 to TRBJ2-5; 10 bases agree with TRBD2. CDR3 size: 19 residues. Germline values: CDR1 SGHDN, CDR2 FVKESK. The trim removed 4 bases at V and 0 bases at J, leaving 14 bases unmatched. As DNA, the CDR3 is TGTGCCAGCAGCCTACTCAACTTCAAGGGACTAGCGAACCAAGAGACCCAGTACTTC. It yields the protein CASSLLNFKGLANQETQYF.